This T cell receptor (beta chain) comes out of a study of blood T cell repertoires in COVID-19. The CDR3 has 14 amino acids. The V and J ends lost 0 bases and 4 bases respectively, with 10 bases between them. Germline CDR1 reads SGHRS; CDR2 reads YFSETQ. Source study methods: Estimated nucleated cell counts came from reference gene primer amplification. Data came from immunoSEQ multiplex PCR; TCRdb stores just in-frame clones and leaves some out. V, J and clone size were drawn from that table, and D and trimming were deduced from the DNA. Of about 290,000 clones listed, under 90% are singletons. The clonotype comes from a woman aged 30 to 39 with COVID-19, enrolled during active disease. This chain joins TRBV5-1 and TRBJ1-1; no definite D call. Sequenced sample: peripheral blood. CDR3 amino acids: CASSLAGYGTEAFF. DNA for the CDR3: TGCGCCAGCAGCTTGGCAGGCTATGGCACTGAAGCTTTCTTT.